The sequence of this TCR beta chain was determined in a study of blood T cell repertoires in COVID-19. Study background: Samples came from the United States, Italy and Spain, spanning acute and convalescent COVID-19. From T cells, B-cell-depleted T cells, or PBMCs came the material, which was cDNA or gDNA.

Seattle researchers signed up patients amid active infection and tracked them longitudinally. In the source study's methods: Estimates of nucleated cell counts were drawn from the amplification of reference gene primers. Generated by immunoSEQ multiplex PCR, the TCRdb table keeps only in-frame clones and is missing some. Clonal size and the V and J genes are those of that table, whereas D and trimming came from the DNA. The table records fewer than 250,000 clones, approximately 90% of them present only once. The V gene lost 1 base and the J gene lost 9 bases, with 6 bases spanning the gap. CDR1 is SGHAT, CDR2 FQNNGV, per germline. The CDR3 extends over 12 amino acids.

The J gene is TRBJ2-2, the V gene TRBV11-2; D gene unclear. The TCR comes from a man aged 55 to 70 with COVID-19, enrolled during active disease. The specimen sequenced was peripheral blood. CDR3 sequence: CASSLVARELFF. In DNA, the CDR3 is TGTGCCAGCAGCTTAGTAGCTCGGGAGCTGTTTTTT. Variable domain in full (rest from reference TRBV11-2 and TRBJ2-2): EAGVAQSPRYKIIEKRQSVAFWCNPISGHATLYWYQQILGQGPKLLIQFQNNGVVDDSQLPKDRFSAERLKGVDSTLKIQPAKLEDSAVYLCASSLVARELFFGEGSRLTVL.